A selection of T cell receptor beta chains follows, all from one sample in a study of cytomegalovirus exposure and HLA in healthy donors. The repertoire was sequenced with immunoSEQ multiplex PCR; TCRdb's copy has only in-frame clones and lacks some. Among 90,000 to 110,000 clones listed, approximately 14% were seen once. The sample consisted of PBMCs. The receptors come from a female donor in good health and CMV-seronegative. Each CDR3 is given with its conserved first and last residue. A D gene is named only where the DNA matches it firmly. A row's size may be missing; if present it is once, few, many or a size class.

>TRBV4-1|TRBJ1-5|few|NA
TGCGCCAGCAGCCAAGATGGGGGGATTGGCAATCAGCCCCAGCATTTT
CASSQDGGIGNQPQHF
>TRBV10-1|TRBJ2-2|NA|NA
TGCGCCAGCAATACGAACACCGGGGAGCTGTTTTTT
CASNTNTGELFF
>TRBV28|TRBJ2-7|few|NA
TGTGCCAGCAGTTTACTCCTTCGAGAAGCCTCCTACGAGCAGTACTTC
CASSLLLREASYEQYF
>TRBV6-1|TRBJ1-5|few|NA
TGTGCCAGCAGTGAAGGGGGGGGACGGAATCAGCCCCAGCATTTT
CASSEGGGRNQPQHF
>TRBV2|TRBJ1-1|few|NA
TGTGCCAGCAGTGATCGGGTGAACACTGAAGCTTTCTTT
CASSDRVNTEAFF
>TRBV4-3|TRBJ1-5|few|NA
TGCGCCAGCAGCCAAGAGAGTGGGAGGGATCAGCCCCAGCATTTT
CASSQESGRDQPQHF
>TRBV6-6|TRBJ2-7|NA|NA
TGTGCCAGCAGTTACTCATCGCGGCAGACCTACGAGCAGTACTTC
CASSYSSRQTYEQYF
>TRBV27|TRBJ2-3|NA|NA
TGTGCCAGCAGCCTCGGGGGAGATACGCAGTATTTT
CASSLGGDTQYF
>TRBV2|TRBJ2-1|few|TRBD2
TGTGCCAGCAGGGGGACTCCGGGACTAGCGGGAGGGGGTGAGCAGTTCTTC
CASRGTPGLAGGGEQFF
>TRBV5-1|TRBJ2-2|few|TRBD1
TGCGCCAGCAGCAGCCATGGACAGGGCACCGGGGAGCTGTTTTTT
CASSSHGQGTGELFF
>TRBV7-2|TRBJ2-2|NA|NA
TGTGCCAGCAGCCTCGCCGGGACTTCCATCCGGGAGCTGTTTTTT
CASSLAGTSIRELFF
>TRBV30|TRBJ2-3|NA|TRBD2
TGTGCCTGGTCTGTGGGCGCGGGGGGCACAGATACGCAGTATTTT
CAWSVGAGGTDTQYF
>TRBV5-4|TRBJ1-5|NA|NA
TGTGCCAGCAGCCCAACTGGGGGGCAGCCCCAGCATTTT
CASSPTGGQPQHF
>TRBV2|TRBJ1-6|NA|TRBD1
TGTGCCAGCACTCCGGACAGGGGAAAATATTCACCCCTCCACTTT
CASTPDRGKYSPLHF
>TRBV4-3|TRBJ2-2|NA|TRBD2
TGCGCCAGCAGCCTAGTTGTGGGGGGGGCGAACACCGGGGAGCTGTTTTTT
CASSLVVGGANTGELFF
>TRBV29-1|TRBJ1-2|few|NA
TGCAGCGTTTCAGGGAACTTCTATGGCTACACCTTC
CSVSGNFYGYTF
>TRBV7-3|TRBJ2-3|NA|TRBD1
TGTGCCAGCAGCGCGCGGACAGGGGACACAGATACGCAGTATTTT
CASSARTGDTDTQYF
>TRBV27|TRBJ2-2|NA|NA
TGTGCCAGCAGTTTAGGGACACCATACACCGGGGAGCTGTTTTTT
CASSLGTPYTGELFF
>TRBV5-4|TRBJ1-6|NA|NA
TGTGCCAGCAGCTTGGAGTCAGGGAATGTACCCCTCCACTTT
CASSLESGNVPLHF
>TRBV6-1|TRBJ1-2|NA|NA
TGTGCCAGCAGTGAAGTTGGAGCGGGTGGCTATGGCTACACCTTC
CASSEVGAGGYGYTF
>TRBV5-1|TRBJ2-5|few|TRBD1
TGCGCCAGCAGCAAACAGGGGGCGGAGGAGACCCAGTACTTC
CASSKQGAEETQYF
>TRBV5-6|TRBJ2-5|few|NA
TGTGCCAGCAGCTTGGGAGGGTACACGGGGGAGACCCAGTACTTC
CASSLGGYTGETQYF
>TRBV4-3|TRBJ2-7|few|NA
TGCGCCAGCAGCCAAGACAGGGGTACTACCTACGAGCAGTACTTC
CASSQDRGTTYEQYF
>TRBV5-1|TRBJ2-7|few|NA
TGCGCCAGCAGCTTGGTACTGGGACACCTCTACGAGCAGTACTTC
CASSLVLGHLYEQYF
>TRBV4-3|TRBJ2-7|few|NA
TGCGCCAGCAGCCCCGGACAGTCCTACGAGCAGTACTTC
CASSPGQSYEQYF
>TRBV7-2|TRBJ1-1|NA|NA
TGTGCCAGCAGCCCAGGCACGAGAACTGAAGCTTTCTTT
CASSPGTRTEAFF
>TRBV9|TRBJ1-2|NA|NA
TGTGCCAGCAGCGTATCAGGGGTCGTGAACTATGGCTACACCTTC
CASSVSGVVNYGYTF
>TRBV30|TRBJ1-5|few|NA
TGTGCCTGGAGTGTAGAGGGAAATCAGCCCCAGCATTTT
CAWSVEGNQPQHF
>TRBV5-6|TRBJ2-5|NA|NA
TGTGCCAGCAGCTTGTCTTCTCGGGAGACCCAGTACTTC
CASSLSSRETQYF
>TRBV10-3|TRBJ2-5|few|NA
TGTGCCATCAGTGATACAGGGCGAGAGACCCAGTACTTC
CAISDTGRETQYF
>TRBV7-8|TRBJ2-1|few|NA
TGTGCCAGCAGTTTTTTGGAGCGGAAGAACAATGAGCAGTTCTTC
CASSFLERKNNEQFF
>TRBV6-5|TRBJ1-2|few|NA
TGTGCCAGCAGTTATCAACAGAACTATGGCTACACCTTC
CASSYQQNYGYTF
>TRBV2|TRBJ2-1|NA|TRBD2
TGTGCCAGCAGTGGGCAGCGGGGCACAAATGAGCAGTTCTTC
CASSGQRGTNEQFF
>TRBV30|TRBJ2-7|NA|TRBD1
TGTGCCTGGAGTACTCGCCCGGGACAGTCCTACGAGCAGTACTTC
CAWSTRPGQSYEQYF
>TRBV5-1|TRBJ2-7|few|TRBD2
TGCGCCAGCAGCCCGCAGGCGGGAGGAGTTTACGAGCAGTACTTC
CASSPQAGGVYEQYF
>TRBV19|TRBJ1-2|few|NA
TGTGCCAGTAGTATATATCCCCCCATGGACAAGCACTATGGCTACACCTTC
CASSIYPPMDKHYGYTF
>TRBV18|TRBJ1-2|few|TRBD1
TGTGCCAGCTCACCACCGATCAGGGGGCGCGGCTATGGCTACACCTTC
CASSPPIRGRGYGYTF
>TRBV20-1|TRBJ1-1|NA|TRBD1
TGCAGTAGGGACAGGGGGACTGAAGCTTTCTTT
CSRDRGTEAFF
>TRBV5-1|TRBJ2-7|few|TRBD1
TGCGCCAGCAGCTTGGGACAGGGAGTCAACGAGCAGTACTTC
CASSLGQGVNEQYF
>TRBV19|TRBJ2-1|NA|NA
TGTGCCAGTAGCAAAAGGGTCGGGGAAGGGTCACGCGAGCAGTTCTTC
CASSKRVGEGSREQFF
>TRBV29-1|TRBJ2-2|few|TRBD2
TGCAGCGCCCCTCCCCGACTAGCGGCGAACACCGGGGAGCTGTTTTTT
CSAPPRLAANTGELFF
>TRBV19|TRBJ2-1|many|NA
TGTGCCAGTAGTATCGGGGGTCTGAGCGATCCTTACAATGAGCAGTTCTTC
CASSIGGLSDPYNEQFF
>TRBV5-4|TRBJ2-7|NA|NA
TGTGCCAGCAGCTTATCGGAGGGGTGGGGCGAGCAGTACTTC
CASSLSEGWGEQYF
>TRBV19|TRBJ2-3|NA|NA
TGTGCCAGTAGTATGTCGGGCACAGATACGCAGTATTTT
CASSMSGTDTQYF
>TRBV2|TRBJ2-7|NA|NA
TGTGCCAGCCGGGGGGACACCTTATCCTACGAGCAGTACTTC
CASRGDTLSYEQYF
>TRBV2|TRBJ2-5|NA|TRBD1
TGTGCCAGCTTCAAGACAGGGGCGGAGACCCAGTACTTC
CASFKTGAETQYF
>TRBV9|TRBJ1-2|NA|TRBD1
TGTGCCAGCAAAGGTGACAGGGTTGGCTACACCTTC
CASKGDRVGYTF
>TRBV6-6|TRBJ1-2|few|NA
TGTGCCACCAAGACAGCGTCTGGCTATGGCTACACCTTC
CATKTASGYGYTF
>TRBV30|TRBJ2-1|NA|NA
TGTGCCTGGAGTGCCGGCGAGAACAGGTACAATGAGCAGTTCTTC
CAWSAGENRYNEQFF
>TRBV7-2|TRBJ1-5|few|TRBD1
TGTGCCAGCAGCTTTGGGACAGGGAGCAATCAGCCCCAGCATTTT
CASSFGTGSNQPQHF
>TRBV6-5|TRBJ2-3|NA|NA
TGTGCCAGCAGTGGATCCGGGAGCAAGTTGAATACGCAGTATTTT
CASSGSGSKLNTQYF
>TRBV6-1|TRBJ1-1|NA|TRBD1
TGTGCCAGCAGTTGGACAGGGAGGGACACTGAAGCTTTCTTT
CASSWTGRDTEAFF
>TRBV5-1|TRBJ2-7|NA|TRBD1
TGCGCCAGCAGCTTGGCCCGGGGACAGGATCTTTTGGAGCGGCAGTACTTC
CASSLARGQDLLERQYF
>TRBV2|TRBJ2-2|NA|TRBD2
TGTGCCAGCACGCGGGCTAGCGGGAGGGGCACCGGGGAGCTGTTTTTT
CASTRASGRGTGELFF
>TRBV7-9|TRBJ1-4|few|NA
TGTGCCAGCAGCTTGCGTCAGGGCAATGAAAAACTGTTTTTT
CASSLRQGNEKLFF
>TRBV2|TRBJ2-5|few|NA
TGTGCCAGCAACCGGGACTTCGACCAAGAGACCCAGTACTTC
CASNRDFDQETQYF
>TRBV19|TRBJ1-4|NA|NA
TGTGCCAGTAGCTCACAGGGTACAGGACGCGAAAAACTGTTTTTT
CASSSQGTGREKLFF
>TRBV25-1|TRBJ1-4|few|TRBD1
TGTGCCAGCAGACAGGGGGTGGAAAAACTGTTTTTT
CASRQGVEKLFF